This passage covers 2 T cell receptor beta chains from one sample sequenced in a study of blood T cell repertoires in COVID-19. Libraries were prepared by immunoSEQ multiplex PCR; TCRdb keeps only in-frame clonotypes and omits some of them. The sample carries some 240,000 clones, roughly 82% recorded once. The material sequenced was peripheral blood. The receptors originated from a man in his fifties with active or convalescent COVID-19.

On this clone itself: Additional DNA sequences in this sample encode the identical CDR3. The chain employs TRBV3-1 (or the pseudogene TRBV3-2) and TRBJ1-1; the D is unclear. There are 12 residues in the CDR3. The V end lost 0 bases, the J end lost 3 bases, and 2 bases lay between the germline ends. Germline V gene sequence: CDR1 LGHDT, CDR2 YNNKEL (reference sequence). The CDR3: CASSQDYTEAFF. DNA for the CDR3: TGTGCCAGCAGCCAAGACTACACTGAAGCTTTCTTT.

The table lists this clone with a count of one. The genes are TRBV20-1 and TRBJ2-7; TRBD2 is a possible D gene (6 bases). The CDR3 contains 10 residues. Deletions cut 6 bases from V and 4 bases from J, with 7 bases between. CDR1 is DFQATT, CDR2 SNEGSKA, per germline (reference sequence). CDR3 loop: CSAGGYEQYF. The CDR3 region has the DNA TGCAGTGCGGGGGGATACGAGCAGTACTTC.